A single sample gave rise to the 5 T cell receptor beta chains below, sequenced in a study of T cell changes during pregnancy in multiple sclerosis (dated by TCRdb to the late 2010s). Libraries were made using the immunoSEQ multiplex PCR assay. The clones in this table, taken by TCRdb from immuneACCESS, are in-frame only. Not every clone is retained; where verified, under half of the shortfall comes from an unresolved V gene, and the cause of the rest is unknown. This sample is represented by approximately 65,000 clones; 91% of them were singletons. The biggest ten clones account for approximately 1.5% of the sample. This material consisted of peripheral blood, taken in the third trimester of pregnancy. The source of these receptors is a female donor in good health, enrolled as a control in a pregnancy study.

This sequence joins TRBV30 and TRBJ2-7, with D maybe TRBD1 (6 bases). In germline, CDR1 is GTSNPN, CDR2 SVGIG (reference sequence). The CDR3 is made up of 12 amino acids. Trimming shortened V by 4 bases and J by 3 bases, and 10 bases separated the two germline ends. The DNA for the CDR3 is TGTGCCTGGAAGGGGGATCACTACGAGCAGTACTTC. This codes for CAWKGDHYEQYF.

This clone was recorded once. This rearrangement joins TRBV7-9 to TRBJ1-5; 7 bases align to TRBD1. CDR1 and CDR2 from the germline V gene are SEHNR and FQNEAQ (reference sequence). This CDR3 has 13 residues. V shed 5 bases and J 4 bases; nucleotides not matched to a gene: 2. The chain's CDR3 is CASSADRNQPQHF. The CDR3 coding sequence is TGTGCCAGCAGCGCGGACAGGAATCAGCCCCAGCATTTT.

This clone was observed a single time. The chain combines TRBV30 with TRBJ2-3; 13 nucleotides agree with TRBD2. The CDR3 extends over 17 amino acids. Germline V gene lookup returns CDR1 GTSNPN and CDR2 SVGIG (reference sequence). V lost 1 base and J lost 2; bases outside the gene matches: 6. The CDR3 DNA is TGTGCCTGGAGTGCAGGACTAGCGGGGGAGTACACAGATACGCAGTATTTT. This encodes CAWSAGLAGEYTDTQYF.

The V call is TRBV4-3, the J call TRBJ1-2; the match to TRBD1 covers 7 bases. The V and J ends lost 0 bases and 4 bases, in that order; junction bases with no gene match: 8. The CDR3 has 16 amino acids. Germline assignment: CDR1 LGHNA and CDR2 YSLEER. The chain's CDR3 is CASSQDPRQGVYGYTF. The CDR3 nucleotides read TGCGCCAGCAGCCAAGATCCCCGACAGGGTGTCTATGGCTACACCTTC.

The rearrangement uses TRBV19 and TRBJ2-7, with a tentative D call TRBD1 (6 bases). The CDR3 length is 15 residues. The V end was cut by 5 bases, the J end by 3 bases, with 17 bases between. CDR1 is LNHDA, CDR2 SQIVND, per germline (reference sequence). CDR3 sequence reads: CASSVTRDKFYEQYF. CDR3 nucleotides: TGTGCCAGTAGTGTGACACGGGACAAATTCTACGAGCAGTACTTC.